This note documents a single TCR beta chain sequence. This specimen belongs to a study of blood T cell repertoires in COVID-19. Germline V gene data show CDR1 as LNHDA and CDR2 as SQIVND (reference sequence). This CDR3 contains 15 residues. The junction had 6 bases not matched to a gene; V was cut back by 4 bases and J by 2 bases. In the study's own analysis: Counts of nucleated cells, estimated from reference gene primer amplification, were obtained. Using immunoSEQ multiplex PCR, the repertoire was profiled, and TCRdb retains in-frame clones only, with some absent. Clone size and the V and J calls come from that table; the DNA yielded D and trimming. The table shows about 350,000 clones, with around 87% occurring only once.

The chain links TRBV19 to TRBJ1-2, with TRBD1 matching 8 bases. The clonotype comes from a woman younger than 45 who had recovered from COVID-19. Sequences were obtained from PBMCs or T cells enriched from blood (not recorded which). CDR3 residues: CASSTQGAPNYGYTF. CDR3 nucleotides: TGTGCCAGTAGTACTCAGGGGGCGCCCAACTATGGCTACACCTTC.